The rows below give T cell receptor beta chains drawn from one sample of a study of cytomegalovirus exposure and HLA in healthy donors. Data came from immunoSEQ multiplex PCR; TCRdb stores just in-frame clones and leaves some out. Altogether about 160,000 clones are present, under 75% being singletons, with the ten largest covering 7% to 7.5%. Sequencing was carried out using PBMCs. These TCRs come from a man in his forties or fifties in good health and CMV-seropositive. Each CDR3 is given with its conserved first and last residue. A D gene is named only where the DNA matches it firmly. Where a row states a size, it is once, few, many or the class of an expanded clone; other rows omit it.

V gene,CDR3 length,J gene,D gene,clone size,CDR3 DNA,CDR3 protein
TRBV11-1,13,TRBJ2-1,.,.,TGTGCCAGCGGATACAGGGTCGGCAATGAGCAGTTCTTC,CASGYRVGNEQFF
TRBV27,12,TRBJ1-1,.,few,TGTGCCAGCAGTTTACAGAACACTGAAGCTTTCTTT,CASSLQNTEAFF
TRBV4-2,16,TRBJ1-2,TRBD1,.,TGTGCCAGCAGCCAGGGAGAGGGACAGGGGAACTATGGCTACACCTTC,CASSQGEGQGNYGYTF
TRBV5-8,18,TRBJ2-2,.,once,TGTGCCAGCAGCTTGGAGGGGACTCGCCAAGGTGGCACCGGGGAGCTGTTTTTT,CASSLEGTRQGGTGELFF
TRBV7-9,12,TRBJ2-7,TRBD1,medium-sized,TGTGCCAGCGGACAGGAGTCCTACGAGCAGTACTTC,CASGQESYEQYF
TRBV4-3,16,TRBJ2-3,TRBD2,.,TGCGCCAGCAGCTCAACGGGGGGGGCGCCCACAGATACGCAGTATTTT,CASSSTGGAPTDTQYF
TRBV30,15,TRBJ2-7,TRBD1,once,TGTGCCTGGAGCCTAGGGGGCTCCCTCTCCTACGAGCAGTACTTC,CAWSLGGSLSYEQYF
TRBV7-6,16,TRBJ1-4,TRBD1,.,TGTGCCAGCAGCTATAGACAGGGGCGACCTAATGAAAAACTGTTTTTT,CASSYRQGRPNEKLFF
TRBV5-4,17,TRBJ2-1,.,few,TGTGCCAGCAGCTTCGAGGCGGTGCTAGCTCCGGACAATGAGCAGTTCTTC,CASSFEAVLAPDNEQFF
TRBV7-2,15,TRBJ2-1,TRBD2,.,TGTGCCAGCAGCTTAATGGGGACTAGGAGTAATGAGCAGTTCTTC,CASSLMGTRSNEQFF
TRBV7-6,18,TRBJ2-1,TRBD1,.,TGTGCCAGCAGCCGCCCCGGGACAGGGGACAGATCCTACAATGAGCAGTTCTTC,CASSRPGTGDRSYNEQFF
TRBV9,15,TRBJ1-2,TRBD1,.,TGTGCCAGCAGCGTAGTATCAGGGGGCGGCAATGGCTACACCTTC,CASSVVSGGGNGYTF
TRBV5-4,14,TRBJ2-3,TRBD1,.,TGTGCCAGCAGCCAGGGACAGGGATACGATACGCAGTATTTT,CASSQGQGYDTQYF
TRBV4-2,16,TRBJ2-5,TRBD1,.,TGTGCCAGCAGCCAAGATCGAGACAGGGGTCAAGAGACCCAGTACTTC,CASSQDRDRGQETQYF
TRBV6-5,14,TRBJ1-1,TRBD1,.,TGTGCCAGCACCGTGACAGGGGGAAGGACTGAAGCTTTCTTT,CASTVTGGRTEAFF
TRBV4-3,20,TRBJ1-6,TRBD1,.,TGCGCCAGCAGCCAGGCTAGGATCTTGACAGGGGGCGCGGGTAATTCACCCCTCCACTTT,CASSQARILTGGAGNSPLHF
TRBV7-3,14,TRBJ2-5,.,.,TGTGCCAGCAGCTTACTAGGGGGAAAAGAGACCCAGTACTTC,CASSLLGGKETQYF
TRBV7-6,16,TRBJ1-6,.,.,TGTGCCAGCAGCCTCCGACTGAGCTCCTATAATTCACCCCTCCACTTT,CASSLRLSSYNSPLHF
TRBV25-1,15,TRBJ2-7,TRBD1,.,TGTGCCAGCAGTGTGCACAGGGGCCTTGTTAGGGAGCAGTACTTC,CASSVHRGLVREQYF
TRBV7-9,16,TRBJ1-5,.,.,TGTGCCAGCAGCTCCGCAATCTGGGGGGGAGTTCAGCCCCAGCATTTT,CASSSAIWGGVQPQHF
TRBV5-4,14,TRBJ2-7,.,once,TGTGCCAGCAGCTTGTCGGCAGGGGCCTACGAGCAGTACTTC,CASSLSAGAYEQYF
TRBV7-3,15,TRBJ2-3,.,few,TGTGCCAGCAGCTTAACGTCACTTCCGCGGGATACGCAGTATTTT,CASSLTSLPRDTQYF
TRBV18,13,TRBJ1-1,TRBD1,.,TGTGCCAGCTCACAGGACAGGGGGCTCTCAGCTTTCTTT,CASSQDRGLSAFF
TRBV18,14,TRBJ1-6,.,few,TGTGCCAGCTCTTCCGACTTGTCGGATTCACCCCTCCACTTT,CASSSDLSDSPLHF
TRBV29-1,12,TRBJ2-7,.,.,TGCAGCGCTGAGAACAGGGACTACGAGCAGTACTTC,CSAENRDYEQYF
TRBV21-1,17,TRBJ1-5,.,.,TGTGCCAGCAGCTTTCCCGGGACAGGGGTTTCTTATCAGCCCCAGCATTTT,CASSFPGTGVSYQPQHF
TRBV7-8,17,TRBJ1-5,.,.,TGTGCCAGCAGCTTAGGGTTGGAGGGGATGGGCAATCAGCCCCAGCATTTT,CASSLGLEGMGNQPQHF
TRBV7-6,15,TRBJ2-5,.,.,TGTGCCAGCACCGCCGAGGGGCGGGGCCAAGAGACCCAGTACTTC,CASTAEGRGQETQYF